What follows are 5 T cell receptor beta chains derived from one specimen sequenced in a study of T-cell memory formation after mild COVID-19. TCRdb redid the calling of the 5' RACE reads with MiXCR, one entry per CDR3 protein. The table records hundreds of thousands of distinct CDR3 sequences, over 15% of them present only once. Sequenced material: PBMCs or a T cell subset sorted from them (not recorded which). The receptor set was obtained from an adult woman who had mild COVID-19 (a few samples of this study predate the infection). Cell type and time point are not known.

The rearrangement joins TRBV9 to TRBJ1-5, with a weak D call TRBD1 (5 bases). In germline, CDR1 is SGDLS, CDR2 YYNGEE. Deletions cut 0 bases from V and 6 bases from J, with 10 bases between. The length of the CDR3 is 14 residues. As DNA, the CDR3 is TGTGCCAGCAGCGTAGGGGAGGGGCCTCAGCCCCAGCATTTT. Its translation: CASSVGEGPQPQHF.

The rearrangement joins TRBV7-2 to TRBJ2-1; 9 bases agree with TRBD1. Germline CDR1 SGHTA, CDR2 FQGNSA. The trim removed 4 bases at V and 5 bases at J, leaving 3 bases unmatched. This CDR3 spans 14 amino acids. The CDR3 loop reads CASSSGQGNNEQFF. The CDR3 region has the DNA TGTGCCAGCAGCTCGGGACAGGGTAACAATGAGCAGTTCTTC.

This clonotype came up a few times. V and J are TRBV11-1 and TRBJ2-1; 9 positions match TRBD2. Germline CDR1 and CDR2: SGHAT and FQDESV (reference sequence). There are 18 residues in the CDR3. V lost 4 bases and J lost 9; bases outside the gene matches: 19. CDR3 bases: TGTGCCAGCAGCTCCCCCCAAGGGTTTGCGGGAGGGCCGTCTGAGCAGTTCTTC. This translates into CASSSPQGFAGGPSEQFF. Looking up the rest from reference TRBV11-1 and TRBJ2-1 gives the full variable domain: EAEVAQSPRYKITEKSQAVAFWCDPISGHATLYWYRQILGQGPELLVQFQDESVVDDSQLPKDRFSAERLKGVDSTLKIQPAELGDSAMYLCASSSPQGFAGGPSEQFFGPGTRLTVL.

This clonotype was counted only a few times. The CDR3: CAGRVAGELFF. CDR3 sequence (DNA): TGTGCCGGCCGGGTTGCCGGGGAGCTGTTTTTT. The chain carries TRBV2 and TRBJ2-2; D gene uncertain. The CDR3 loop spans 11 amino acids. Germline CDR1 and CDR2: SNHLY and FYNNEI. Trimming left V 11 bases short and J 6 bases short, with 10 bases between.

This chain uses TRBV29-1 with TRBJ2-7; 8 bases line up with TRBD1. This CDR3 spans 14 amino acids. Per germline, CDR1 SQVTM and CDR2 ANQGSEA. V gave up 6 bases and J gave up 2 bases; unmatched junction bases: 9. This chain's CDR3 is CSVRNWTGTYEQYF. CDR3 nucleotides: TGCAGCGTCCGAAATTGGACAGGGACCTACGAGCAGTACTTC.